This paragraph covers one TCR beta chain sequence. Its specificity is not known. Synthetic analogs of TCR templates were spiked into every PCR. Data came from immunoSEQ multiplex PCR; TCRdb stores just in-frame clones and leaves some out. The data show 53,000 or so clones, approximately 86% seen once. The CDR3 sequence is 12 residues long. Germline loops: CDR1 SNHLY, CDR2 FYNNEI. Trimming stripped 8 bases from V and 5 bases from J, with 12 bases between. These data come from a study of PD-L1 blockade in urothelial cancer. General study results and limits: The study found that durable-benefit patients expanded tumor-associated blood clones more at 3 weeks. Having blood TCR clonality under the median before treatment predicted better survival.

This clonotype was obtained from a man in his fifties or sixties with urothelial cancer. The genes are TRBV2 and TRBJ1-2; D is unresolved. Sequencing used PBMCs, obtained around atezolizumab (anti-PD-L1) treatment. The CDR3 loop reads CASGGRPYGYTF. In DNA, the CDR3 is TGTGCCAGCGGAGGCAGGCCGTATGGCTACACCTTC.